The next 25 T cell receptor beta chains were all read from a single sample in a study of control samples from healthy donors and cancer patients. Profiled with immunoSEQ multiplex PCR; TCRdb holds only in-frame clones, not every one. This table holds 60,000 to 75,000 clones, 83% found once. Input material: blood. The source is a man aged 60 to 75 in good health.

The gene calls are TRBV5-4 and TRBJ2-3; 9 bases align to TRBD1. The germline gives CDR1 SGHNT, CDR2 YYREEE (reference sequence). The J segment lost 3 bases and the V segment lost 4 bases, leaving 6 bases of the junction unmatched. The CDR3 spans 15 residues. CDR3 sequence reads: CASSPGTGWTDTQYF. In DNA, the CDR3 is TGTGCCAGCAGCCCCGGGACAGGGTGGACAGATACGCAGTATTTT.

The chain has TRBV7-9 and TRBJ2-7, with 9 bases matching TRBD1. CDR1 SEHNR and CDR2 FQNEAQ come from the germline V gene (reference sequence). V trimming: 7 bases; J trimming: 4 bases; junction bases outside the gene matches: 8. The CDR3 covers 14 residues. The CDR3 sequence: CASTWTGEDYEQYF. In DNA form, the CDR3 reads TGTGCCAGCACTTGGACAGGGGAAGATTACGAGCAGTACTTC.

The chain employs TRBV6-1 and TRBJ2-1; 7 bases agree with TRBD2. There are 13 residues in the CDR3. Germline-derived CDR1 and CDR2 are MNHNS and SASEGT. With V trimmed by 0 bases and J by 16 bases, 9 bases remained unmatched. CDR3 region: CASSEALGTTNFF. CDR3 sequence (DNA): TGTGCCAGCAGTGAAGCCCTAGGGACTACCAATTTCTTC.

The chain combines TRBV3-1 (or the pseudogene TRBV3-2) with TRBJ2-1; TRBD2 agrees at 9 bases. Trimming removed 4 bases from V and 6 bases from J; junction bases left unmatched: 1. This CDR3 contains 13 residues. CDR1 and CDR2 from the germline V gene are LGHDT and YNNKEL (reference sequence). CDR3 in amino acids: CASSRTSANEQFF. The CDR3 DNA is TGTGCCAGCAGCCGGACTAGCGCCAATGAGCAGTTCTTC.

CDR3 in DNA: TGTGCCAGCAGTTACTCTTCGGTTGGAAACACCATATATTTT. Protein sequence: CASSYSSVGNTIYF. The genes are TRBV6-2 or TRBV6-3 and TRBJ1-3, with no clear D. This CDR3 spans 14 amino acids. CDR1 is MNHEY, CDR2 SVGEGT, per germline. V lost 0 bases, J lost 3 bases, and 6 bases lay in between.

This chain uses TRBV11-3 with TRBJ2-1; D is ambiguous. Germline CDR1 is SGHNT and CDR2 is YENEEA. V lost 5 bases and J 9 bases, leaving 17 bases between the germline ends. The CDR3 is made up of 14 amino acids. CDR3 DNA sequence: TGTGCCAGCAGCCTGGACCCAGTCCGAGGTGAGCAGTTCTTC. Its translation is CASSLDPVRGEQFF. Looking up the rest from reference TRBV11-3 and TRBJ2-1 gives the full variable domain: EAGVVQSPRYKIIEKKQPVAFWCNPISGHNTLYWYLQNLGQGPELLIRYENEEAVDDSQLPKDRFSAERLKGVDSTLKIQPAELGDSAVYLCASSLDPVRGEQFFGPGTRLTVL.

V usage is TRBV29-1 and J usage is TRBJ1-1; D may be TRBD1 (5 bases). The germline gives CDR1 SQVTM, CDR2 ANQGSEA. CDR3 length: 14 residues. V was trimmed by 6 bases and J by 0 bases, leaving 14 bases between them. DNA of the CDR3: TGCAGCGTGAGGATCGGGGGACTGAACACTGAAGCTTTCTTT. As protein: CSVRIGGLNTEAFF.

The rearrangement links TRBV7-9 to TRBJ1-1; D gene unclear. The CDR3 extends over 16 amino acids. Germline V gene lookup returns CDR1 SEHNR and CDR2 FQNEAQ (reference sequence). V lost 5 bases, J lost 2 bases, and 18 bases lay in between. CDR3 loop: CASSPPGLASNTEAFF. Here the CDR3 DNA reads TGTGCCAGCAGCCCCCCCGGACTGGCGAGTAACACTGAAGCTTTCTTT.

The chain couples TRBV4-2 to TRBJ2-5, with D tentatively TRBD1 or TRBD2 (6 bases each). This CDR3 is built from 16 residues. Germline V gene sequence: CDR1 LGHNA, CDR2 YNFKEQ. V lost 2 bases and J lost 1, with 14 bases in between. CDR3 protein: CASSQYGGEGQETQYF. Here the CDR3 DNA reads TGTGCCAGCAGCCAATACGGGGGCGAGGGCCAAGAGACCCAGTACTTC.

This rearrangement joins TRBV3-1 (or the pseudogene TRBV3-2) to TRBJ2-7, with 13 bases fitting TRBD2. CDR1 is LGHDT and CDR2 is YNNKEL in the germline V gene (reference sequence). CDR3 length: 16 amino acids. Germline trimming cut 4 bases from V and 2 bases from J; bases unmatched to any gene: 5. The chain's CDR3 is CASSPDTSGRAYEQYF. The DNA of the CDR3 is TGTGCCAGCAGCCCGGACACTAGCGGGAGGGCCTACGAGCAGTACTTC.

The genes are TRBV9 and TRBJ1-3; D is unclear. Looked up from germline, CDR1 is SGDLS and CDR2 is YYNGEE. The CDR3 contains 16 residues. The V and J ends lost 0 bases and 0 bases respectively, with 10 bases between them. The CDR3 DNA sequence: TGTGCCAGCAGCGTAGAACCATCGTACTCTGGAAACACCATATATTTT. It codes for CASSVEPSYSGNTIYF. Looking up the rest from reference TRBV9 and TRBJ1-3 gives the full variable domain: DSGVTQTPKHLITATGQRVTLRCSPRSGDLSVYWYQQSLDQGLQFLIQYYNGEERAKGNILERFSAQQFPDLHSELNLSSLELGDSALYFCASSVEPSYSGNTIYFGEGSWLTVV.

The chain links TRBV5-1 to TRBJ2-7, with TRBD2 identical over 8 bases. Germline trimming cut 0 bases from V and 1 base from J; bases unmatched to any gene: 6. CDR1 and CDR2 (germline): SGHRS, YFSETQ. The CDR3 length is 16 residues. The CDR3 nucleotides are TGCGCCAGCAGCTTGGCTACCGGGAGGGCTTCCTACGAGCAGTACTTC. Translated, it gives CASSLATGRASYEQYF.

The CDR3 DNA sequence: TGTGCCAGCAGTTTTGTCGCGGGAGTGGCAGATACGCAGTATTTT. Translating gives CASSFVAGVADTQYF. The chain has TRBV6-2 or TRBV6-3 and TRBJ2-3; the match to TRBD2 covers 7 bases. With V trimmed by 4 bases and J by 4 bases, 8 bases remained unmatched. The germline V gene has CDR1 MNHEY and CDR2 SVGEGT. The length of the CDR3 is 15 residues.

J is TRBJ1-1 and V is TRBV2, with 8 bases matching TRBD1. The CDR3 loop spans 16 amino acids. Germline CDR1 and CDR2: SNHLY and FYNNEI. Trimming at V came to 4 bases and at J to 1 base, leaving 8 bases not matched to a gene. The CDR3 sequence is CASSVGRGQENTEAFF. In nucleotides, the CDR3 is TGTGCCAGCAGTGTTGGGCGGGGACAGGAGAACACTGAAGCTTTCTTT.

The chain joins TRBV3-1 (or the pseudogene TRBV3-2) to TRBJ2-3; D not certain. V lost 1 base to trimming and J lost 2 bases, with 16 bases between them. This CDR3 spans 17 amino acids. Germline loops: CDR1 LGHDT, CDR2 YNNKEL (reference sequence). CDR3: CASSQVVSRRNTDTQYF. For the CDR3, the DNA is TGTGCCAGCAGCCAAGTAGTATCACGACGAAACACAGATACGCAGTATTTT.

The rearrangement joins TRBV7-8 to TRBJ2-1, with D perhaps matching TRBD2 (6 bases). This CDR3 comprises 13 residues. V dropped 10 bases and J dropped 8 bases, with 18 bases sitting between them. The germline CDR1 and CDR2 sequences are SGHVS and FQNEAQ. The CDR3 reads CATNDRENYEQFF. CDR3 DNA: TGTGCCACTAACGATCGGGAGAACTATGAGCAGTTCTTC. The whole variable domain, filled in from reference TRBV7-8 and TRBJ2-1, reads GAGVSQSPRYKVAKRGQDVALRCDPISGHVSLFWYQQALGQGPEFLTYFQNEAQLDKSGLPSDRFFAERPEGSVSTLKIQRTQQEDSAVYLCATNDRENYEQFFGPGTRLTVL.

This clone was seen a single time. The J gene is TRBJ1-1, the V gene TRBV27; D possibly corresponds to TRBD1 (6 bases). V was trimmed by 4 bases and J by 4 bases, leaving 13 bases between them. CDR1 and CDR2 from the germline V gene are MNHEY and SMNVEV (reference sequence). The CDR3 is 14 amino acids. The CDR3 here is CASSWGAGGTEAFF. Here the CDR3 DNA reads TGTGCCAGCAGTTGGGGGGCTGGGGGCACTGAAGCTTTCTTT.

This clone was picked up a small number of times. CDR3 in amino acids: CASSREGNQPQHF. CDR3 DNA: TGTGCCAGTAGTCGGGAAGGCAATCAGCCCCAGCATTTT. V usage is TRBV19 and J usage is TRBJ1-5; no definite D call. Per the germline V gene, CDR1 is LNHDA and CDR2 is SQIVND (reference sequence). The CDR3 runs 13 residues. Trimming took off 5 bases at V and 2 bases at J, with 7 bases between the two ends.

The genes are TRBV7-2 and TRBJ1-1; a weak D match, TRBD1 (5 bases). The germline CDR1 and CDR2 sequences are SGHTA and FQGNSA. This CDR3 comprises 17 residues. The ends were cut back, 1 base at V and 1 base at J, with 16 bases in the middle. The CDR3 coding sequence is TGTGCCAGCAGCTTAGATTGGCAACCCAGGGCGAACACTGAAGCTTTCTTT. The encoded protein is CASSLDWQPRANTEAFF.

The gene calls are TRBV7-9 and TRBJ1-6; D not resolved. The CDR3 consists of 14 residues. Germline loops: CDR1 SEHNR, CDR2 FQNEAQ (reference sequence). Trimming cost V 1 base and J 10 bases, with 11 bases left between them. CDR3 protein: CASSLGPKGSPLHF. The DNA for the CDR3 is TGTGCCAGCAGCTTAGGCCCGAAAGGCTCACCCCTCCACTTT. Full variable domain (outside the CDR3, taken from reference TRBV7-9 and TRBJ1-6): DTGVSQNPRHKITKRGQNVTFRCDPISEHNRLYWYRQTLGQGPEFLTYFQNEAQLEKSRLLSDRFSAERPKGSFSTLEIQRTEQGDSAMYLCASSLGPKGSPLHFGNGTRLTVT.

The CDR3 DNA reads as TGTGCCAGTAGGCCGGGACAGGGGTATAGTCGGAGGAACACCGGGGAGCTGTTTTTT. This encodes CASRPGQGYSRRNTGELFF. V and J are TRBV19 and TRBJ2-2; 10 bases match TRBD1. V was clipped by 6 bases and J by 1 base; unmatched bases: 14. Looked up from germline, CDR1 is LNHDA and CDR2 is SQIVND (reference sequence). The CDR3 has 19 residues.

V is TRBV7-3 and J is TRBJ2-2, with 11 bases that match TRBD2. This CDR3 region has 16 residues. The J segment lost 7 bases and the V segment lost 5 bases, leaving 9 bases of the junction unmatched. Germline values: CDR1 SGHTA, CDR2 FQGTGA. The CDR3: CASSILAGGTGGELFF. CDR3 bases: TGTGCCAGCAGCATCCTAGCGGGAGGAACGGGCGGGGAGCTGTTTTTT.

The rearrangement uses TRBV15 and TRBJ1-2, with 8 bases aligning to TRBD1. This CDR3 has 12 amino acids. Per germline, CDR1 LNHNV and CDR2 YYDKDF (reference sequence). V dropped 5 bases and J dropped 6; count of bases not matched to a gene: 2. DNA for the CDR3: TGTGCCACCAGCCCGACAGGGGATGGCTACACCTTC. Its protein is CATSPTGDGYTF.

V and J are TRBV25-1 and TRBJ2-7; D is undetermined. V shed 3 bases and J shed 3 bases, with 6 bases lying between them. CDR3 length equals 12 residues. Per the germline V gene, CDR1 is MGHDK and CDR2 is SYGVNS. The DNA of the CDR3 is TGTGCCAGCAGTGATACCGGCTACGAGCAGTACTTC. Residues: CASSDTGYEQYF.

The chain recombines TRBV5-1 with TRBJ2-7, with 9 bases matching TRBD1. The CDR3 has 15 residues. CDR1 and CDR2 (germline): SGHRS, YFSETQ. V shed 4 bases, J shed 3 bases, and the junction held 8 bases outside the gene matches. This CDR3 reads CASSPRGTGFYEQYF. The CDR3 DNA sequence: TGCGCCAGCAGCCCGCGCGGGACAGGGTTCTACGAGCAGTACTTC.